The 8 T cell receptor beta chains in this list originate from one sample, sequenced in a study of blood T cell repertoires in COVID-19. Assay: immunoSEQ multiplex PCR; the TCRdb copy retains only in-frame clones and omits some. The profile shows around 150,000 clones, 87% of them singletons. The sequenced material came from peripheral blood. Receptor source: a woman aged 55-69 years with active or convalescent COVID-19.

The chain recombines TRBV5-1 with TRBJ1-6; 8 positions match TRBD1. The CDR3 contains 17 residues. The germline V gene encodes CDR1 SGHRS and CDR2 YFSETQ. Unmatched junction bases numbered 13, after V lost 4 bases and J lost 7 bases. The CDR3 reads CASSGRTGTGRNSPLHF. CDR3 DNA sequence: TGCGCCAGCAGCGGTCGGACGGGGACAGGACGGAATTCACCCCTCCACTTT.

The V call is TRBV27, the J call TRBJ2-3; no clear D. The CDR3 is made up of 14 amino acids. CDR1 is MNHEY, CDR2 SMNVEV, per germline (reference sequence). V gave up 5 bases and J gave up 1 base, with 10 bases separating them. The CDR3 DNA follows: TGTGCCAGCAGTGATGAGGTGCGCACAGATACGCAGTATTTT. Amino acids: CASSDEVRTDTQYF.

Worth noting for this clone: The same CDR3 is also encoded by other DNA sequences in this sample. The J gene is TRBJ2-7, the V gene TRBV15; TRBD1 agrees at 8 bases. V lost 2 bases to trimming and J lost 6 bases; unmatched junction nucleotides: 0. The CDR3 totals 12 residues. Germline CDR1 LNHNV, CDR2 YYDKDF (reference sequence). The CDR3 region is CATSRTGGEQYF. The CDR3 DNA follows: TGTGCCACCAGCAGAACAGGGGGCGAGCAGTACTTC.

The rearrangement uses TRBV7-8 and TRBJ1-1; D might be TRBD1 (5 bases). Germline loops: CDR1 SGHVS, CDR2 FQNEAQ. Deletions cut 5 bases from V and 5 bases from J, with 18 bases between. The CDR3 sequence is 15 residues long. The CDR3 nucleotides read TGTGCCAGCAGCACCTCAGGGATAGGGATTACTGAAGCTTTCTTT. Translation: CASSTSGIGITEAFF. The full variable domain, its missing parts supplied by reference TRBV7-8 and TRBJ1-1, is GAGVSQSPRYKVAKRGQDVALRCDPISGHVSLFWYQQALGQGPEFLTYFQNEAQLDKSGLPSDRFFAERPEGSVSTLKIQRTQQEDSAVYLCASSTSGIGITEAFFGQGTRLTVV.

This chain uses TRBV19 with TRBJ1-1, with TRBD1 identical over 11 bases. Germline-derived CDR1 and CDR2 are LNHDA and SQIVND (reference sequence). The CDR3 loop spans 15 amino acids. Trimming removed 5 bases from V and 5 bases from J; junction bases left unmatched: 7. The CDR3 DNA is TGTGCCAGTAGTCCGAGGACAGGGGGCACAACTGAAGCTTTCTTT. Translating it yields CASSPRTGGTTEAFF.

This chain connects TRBV7-2 to TRBJ2-5; 7 bases map to TRBD1. The length of the CDR3 is 13 residues. The germline CDR1 and CDR2 sequences are SGHTA and FQGNSA. V was clipped by 5 bases and J by 1 base; unmatched bases: 1. The CDR3 spells CASSRTGQETQYF. The CDR3 DNA is TGTGCCAGCAGCCGGACAGGCCAAGAGACCCAGTACTTC.

This chain uses TRBV5-5 with TRBJ2-7; 10 positions agree with TRBD1. The V segment lost 4 bases and the J segment 4 bases; nucleotides outside the gene matches: 8. Germline values: CDR1 SGHKS, CDR2 YYEKEE (reference sequence). The CDR3 is made up of 15 amino acids. The CDR3 nucleotides read TGTGCCAGCAGCAACCGACAGGGGGCTAAGTACGAGCAGTACTTC. Translation: CASSNRQGAKYEQYF.

This chain connects TRBV9 to TRBJ1-5; D is unresolved. V was clipped by 0 bases and J by 3 bases, with 7 bases between them. Germline CDR1 and CDR2: SGDLS and YYNGEE. The CDR3 is made up of 14 amino acids. CDR3 sequence reads: CASSVVRYNQPQHF. The CDR3 coding sequence is TGTGCCAGCAGCGTAGTTAGATACAATCAGCCCCAGCATTTT.